Below, one T cell receptor beta chain is given with its context. What it binds is unknown. CDR3 length: 16 amino acids. CDR1 is LNHDA, CDR2 SQIVND, per germline (reference sequence). V lost 3 bases, J lost 1 base, and 13 bases lay in between. These data originate in a study of T cell responses to AZD1222 COVID-19 vaccine. Study findings and constraints: The peak T cell response came first, and repertoires were sampled only after it. Regions 160-218 and 743-854 held dominance among vaccine-associated CD4 TCRs, which spanned spike. Donors were largely white British and mainly female; clonal diversity was possibly underestimated.

The table came from immunoSEQ multiplex PCR; TCRdb's copy has only in-frame clones and leaves some out. The sample gives 110,000 to 150,000 clones, about 94% of which show up once; approximately 4.9% is in the top ten. This rearrangement joins TRBV19 to TRBJ1-5, with a weak D call TRBD1 (5 bases). This clonotype was obtained from an adult in good health. Sequencing was performed on peripheral blood, taken on day 0 of AZD1222 vaccination. CDR3 region: CASSMWGVWSNQPQHF. The CDR3 DNA follows: TGTGCCAGTAGTATGTGGGGGGTTTGGAGCAATCAGCCCCAGCATTTT. Combining the CDR3 with reference TRBV19 and TRBJ1-5 gives the whole variable domain DGGITQSPKYLFRKEGQNVTLSCEQNLNHDAMYWYRQDPGQGLRLIYYSQIVNDFQKGDIAEGYSVSREKKESFPLTVTSAQKNPTAFYLCASSMWGVWSNQPQHFGDGTRLSIL.